The TCR beta chain described here comes from a study of persistence of HIV-infected CD4 T cells. On the study more broadly: Median time on suppressive ART was seven to eight years.

The stimulus was lysate of CMV-infected fibroblasts, about 11 ug/mL. Sorting selected CD4+ T cells upregulating both CD40 ligand and CD69. These HIV-1-infected adults initiated suppressive ART in chronic infection. Plasma HIV-1 RNA stayed below 50 copies/mL for at least 4 years. Study-level findings and limits: Degenerate expanded CDR3beta sequences were enriched among CMV- and Gag-responding cells.

The immunoSEQ assay was version 4, run in survey mode. Measured with immunoSEQ multiplex PCR; TCRdb has only the in-frame clones, and not every one. The sample shows more than 15,000 clones, about 84% of them seen only once. The count of this clone is one. What it binds is unknown. Germline V CDR1 and CDR2: SEHNR, FQNEAQ (reference sequence). The CDR3 is made up of 13 amino acids. The germline V and J ends were trimmed by 5 bases and 3 bases, with 10 bases remaining between them. This chain uses TRBV7-9 with TRBJ1-2, with D perhaps matching TRBD1 (5 bases). The sequence derives from an adult man with HIV who was CMV-seropositive. The sequencing here drew on CD4+ T cells sorted from PBMCs after 18-hour stimulation, taken from a patient who received antiretroviral therapy. CDR3 DNA: TGTGCCAGCAGCCCGGGGGACTACTATGGCTACACCTTC. Encoded protein: CASSPGDYYGYTF.